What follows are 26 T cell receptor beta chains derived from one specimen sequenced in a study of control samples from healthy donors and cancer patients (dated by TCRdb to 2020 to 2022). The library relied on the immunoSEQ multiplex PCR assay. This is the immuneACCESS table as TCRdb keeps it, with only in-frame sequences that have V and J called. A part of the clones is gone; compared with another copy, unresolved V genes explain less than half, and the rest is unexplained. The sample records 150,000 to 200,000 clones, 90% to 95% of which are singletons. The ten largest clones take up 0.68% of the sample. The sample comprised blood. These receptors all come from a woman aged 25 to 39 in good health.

This CDR3 is CASSPQMNTEAFF. In DNA form, the CDR3 reads TGTGCCAGCAGCCCCCAAATGAACACTGAAGCTTTCTTT. The chain carries TRBV13 and TRBJ1-1; D gene uncertain. This CDR3 region has 13 residues. In germline, CDR1 is PRHDT, CDR2 FYEKMQ (reference sequence). V was cut by 5 bases and J by 0 bases, with 7 bases left in between. The variable domain in full, with the rest retrieved from reference TRBV13 and TRBJ1-1, is AAGVIQSPRHLIKEKRETATLKCYPIPRHDTVYWYQQGPGQDPQFLISFYEKMQSDKGSIPDRFSAQQFSDYHSELNMSSLELGDSALYFCASSPQMNTEAFFGQGTRLTVV.

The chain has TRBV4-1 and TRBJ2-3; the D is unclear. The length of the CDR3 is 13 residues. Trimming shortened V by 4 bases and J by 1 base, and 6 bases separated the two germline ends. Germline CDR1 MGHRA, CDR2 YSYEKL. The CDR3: CASSRLGTDTQYF. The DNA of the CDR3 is TGCGCCAGCAGCCGGCTGGGCACAGATACGCAGTATTTT.

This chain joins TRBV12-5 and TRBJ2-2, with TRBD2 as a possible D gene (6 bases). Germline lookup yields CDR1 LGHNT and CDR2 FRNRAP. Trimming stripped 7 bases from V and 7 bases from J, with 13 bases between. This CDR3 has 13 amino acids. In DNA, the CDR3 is TGTGCTAGTGCCATTGGGGGGATCGGGGAGCTGTTTTTT. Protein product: CASAIGGIGELFF.

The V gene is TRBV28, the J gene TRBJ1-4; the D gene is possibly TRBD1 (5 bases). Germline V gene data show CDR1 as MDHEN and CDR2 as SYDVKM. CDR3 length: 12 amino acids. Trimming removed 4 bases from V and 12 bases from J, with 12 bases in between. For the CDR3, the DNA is TGTGCCAGCAGTTCCGGGACGAGGGAACTGTTTTTT. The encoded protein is CASSSGTRELFF.

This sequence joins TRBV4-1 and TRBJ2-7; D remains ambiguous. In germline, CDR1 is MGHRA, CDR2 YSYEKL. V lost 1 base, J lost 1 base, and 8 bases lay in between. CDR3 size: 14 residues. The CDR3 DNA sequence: TGCGCCAGCAGCCAAGGACCCGCTTCCTACGAGCAGTACTTC. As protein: CASSQGPASYEQYF.

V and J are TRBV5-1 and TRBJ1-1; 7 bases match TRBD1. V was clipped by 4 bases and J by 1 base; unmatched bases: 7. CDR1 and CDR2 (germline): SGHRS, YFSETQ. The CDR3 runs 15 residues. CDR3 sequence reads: CASSISQGKNTEAFF. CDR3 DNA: TGCGCCAGCAGCATATCACAGGGGAAGAACACTGAAGCTTTCTTT.

CDR3 sequence reads: CASSSGLAGGPFYEQYF. The CDR3 DNA is TGTGCCAGCAGTTCGGGACTAGCGGGAGGCCCCTTCTACGAGCAGTACTTC. The chain couples TRBV6-2 or TRBV6-3 to TRBJ2-7, with TRBD2 matching over 15 bases. The CDR3 sequence is 17 residues long. The V and J ends lost 4 bases and 3 bases, in that order; junction bases with no gene match: 7. Germline values: CDR1 MNHEY, CDR2 SVGEGT.

The CDR3 loop is CASSQPTSGRQQETQYF. In DNA, the CDR3 is TGCGCCAGCAGCCAACCGACTAGCGGGAGACAACAAGAGACCCAGTACTTC. The chain uses TRBV4-1 and TRBJ2-5, with 12 nucleotides matching TRBD2. The J segment lost 2 bases and the V segment lost 2 bases, leaving 6 bases of the junction unmatched. Per the germline V gene, CDR1 is MGHRA and CDR2 is YSYEKL. The CDR3 has 17 amino acids.

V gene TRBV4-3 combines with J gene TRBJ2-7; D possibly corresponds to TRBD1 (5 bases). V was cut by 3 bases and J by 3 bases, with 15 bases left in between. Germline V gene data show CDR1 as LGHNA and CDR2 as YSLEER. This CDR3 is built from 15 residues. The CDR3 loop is CASSQDPRQGYEQYF. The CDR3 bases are TGCGCCAGCAGCCAGGACCCGCGGCAGGGCTACGAGCAGTACTTC.

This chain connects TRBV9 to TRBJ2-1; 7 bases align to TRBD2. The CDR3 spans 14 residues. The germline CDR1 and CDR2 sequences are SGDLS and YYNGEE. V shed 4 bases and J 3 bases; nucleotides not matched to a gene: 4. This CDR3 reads CASSLSGLYNEQFF. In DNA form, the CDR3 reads TGTGCCAGCAGCCTTAGCGGGCTCTACAATGAGCAGTTCTTC.

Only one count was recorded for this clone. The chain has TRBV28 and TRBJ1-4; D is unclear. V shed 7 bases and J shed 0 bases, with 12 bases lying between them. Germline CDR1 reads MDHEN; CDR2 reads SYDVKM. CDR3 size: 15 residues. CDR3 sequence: CASKVNLATNEKLFF. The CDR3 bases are TGTGCCAGCAAGGTCAACCTTGCAACTAATGAAAAACTGTTTTTT.

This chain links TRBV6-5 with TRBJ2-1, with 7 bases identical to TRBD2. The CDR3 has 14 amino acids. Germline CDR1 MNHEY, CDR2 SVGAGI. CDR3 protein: CAAGSLADYNEQFF. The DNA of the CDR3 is TGTGCGGCGGGGTCCCTAGCGGACTACAATGAGCAGTTCTTC.

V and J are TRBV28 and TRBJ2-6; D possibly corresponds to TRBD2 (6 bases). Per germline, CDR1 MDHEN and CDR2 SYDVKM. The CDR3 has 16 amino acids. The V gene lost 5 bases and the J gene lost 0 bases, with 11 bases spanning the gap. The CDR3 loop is CASSGGTYSGANVLTF. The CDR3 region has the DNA TGTGCCAGCAGTGGGGGGACGTACTCTGGGGCCAACGTCCTGACTTTC. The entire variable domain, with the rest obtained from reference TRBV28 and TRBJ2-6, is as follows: DVKVTQSSRYLVKRTGEKVFLECVQDMDHENMFWYRQDPGLGLRLIYFSYDVKMKEKGDIPEGYSVSREKKERFSLILESASTNQTSMYLCASSGGTYSGANVLTFGAGSRLTVL.

CDR3 bases: TGTGCCAGCAGCTTAGGACTAGCGGTAACCACAGATACGCAGTATTTT. It encodes CASSLGLAVTTDTQYF. V is TRBV7-9 and J is TRBJ2-3, with 9 bases aligning to TRBD2. The CDR3 sequence is 16 residues long. V trimming: 1 base; J trimming: 2 bases; junction bases outside the gene matches: 4. CDR1 SEHNR and CDR2 FQNEAQ come from the germline V gene (reference sequence).

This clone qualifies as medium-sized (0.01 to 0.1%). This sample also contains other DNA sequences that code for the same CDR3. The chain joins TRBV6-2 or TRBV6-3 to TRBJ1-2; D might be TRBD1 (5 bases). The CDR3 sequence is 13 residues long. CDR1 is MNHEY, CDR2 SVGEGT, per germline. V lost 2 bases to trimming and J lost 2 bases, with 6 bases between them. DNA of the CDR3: TGTGCCAGCAGTTACCGGGACAACTATGGCTACACCTTC. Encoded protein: CASSYRDNYGYTF.

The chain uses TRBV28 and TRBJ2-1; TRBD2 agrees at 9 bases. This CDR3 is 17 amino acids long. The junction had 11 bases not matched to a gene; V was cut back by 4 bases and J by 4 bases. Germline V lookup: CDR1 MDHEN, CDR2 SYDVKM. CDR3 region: CASSSPLGGRGYNEQFF. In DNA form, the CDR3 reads TGTGCCAGCAGTTCTCCTCTTGGCGGGAGGGGTTACAATGAGCAGTTCTTC.

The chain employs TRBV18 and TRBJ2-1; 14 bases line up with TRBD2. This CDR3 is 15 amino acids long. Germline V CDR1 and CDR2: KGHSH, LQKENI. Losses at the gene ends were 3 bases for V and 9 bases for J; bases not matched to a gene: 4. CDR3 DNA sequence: TGTGCCAGCTCACCGGGGACTAGCGGGAGCCGTGAGCAGTTCTTC. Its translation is CASSPGTSGSREQFF. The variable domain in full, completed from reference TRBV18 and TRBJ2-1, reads NAGVMQNPRHLVRRRGQEARLRCSPMKGHSHVYWYRQLPEEGLKFMVYLQKENIIDESGMPKERFSAEFPKEGPSILRIQQVVRGDSAAYFCASSPGTSGSREQFFGPGTRLTVL.

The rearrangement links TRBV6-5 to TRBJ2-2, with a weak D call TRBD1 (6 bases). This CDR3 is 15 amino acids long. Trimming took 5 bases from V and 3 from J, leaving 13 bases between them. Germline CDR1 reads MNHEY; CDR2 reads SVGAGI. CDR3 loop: CASSPTGSDTGELFF. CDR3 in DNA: TGTGCCAGCAGTCCGACAGGTTCCGACACCGGGGAGCTGTTTTTT.

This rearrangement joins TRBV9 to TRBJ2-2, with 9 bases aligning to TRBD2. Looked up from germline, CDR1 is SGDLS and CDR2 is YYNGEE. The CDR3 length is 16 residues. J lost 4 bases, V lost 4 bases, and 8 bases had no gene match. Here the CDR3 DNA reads TGTGCCAGCAGCACGACTAGCGGTATTTCCACCGGGGAGCTGTTTTTT. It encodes CASSTTSGISTGELFF.

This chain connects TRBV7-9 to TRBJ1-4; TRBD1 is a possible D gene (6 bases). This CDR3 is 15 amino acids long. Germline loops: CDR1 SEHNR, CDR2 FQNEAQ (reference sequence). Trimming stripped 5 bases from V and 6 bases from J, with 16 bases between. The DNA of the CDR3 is TGTGCCAGCAGCACCCTACAGGGTTTGGATGAAAAACTGTTTTTT. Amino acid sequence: CASSTLQGLDEKLFF. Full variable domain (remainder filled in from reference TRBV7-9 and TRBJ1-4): DTGVSQNPRHKITKRGQNVTFRCDPISEHNRLYWYRQTLGQGPEFLTYFQNEAQLEKSRLLSDRFSAERPKGSFSTLEIQRTEQGDSAMYLCASSTLQGLDEKLFFGSGTQLSVL.

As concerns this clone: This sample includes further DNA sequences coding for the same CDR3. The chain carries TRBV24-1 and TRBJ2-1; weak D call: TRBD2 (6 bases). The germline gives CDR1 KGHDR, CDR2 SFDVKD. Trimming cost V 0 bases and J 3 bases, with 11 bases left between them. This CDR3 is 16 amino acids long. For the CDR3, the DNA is TGTGCCACCAGTGATTTGAGTAGCGGCCTCTACAATGAGCAGTTCTTC. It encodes CATSDLSSGLYNEQFF.

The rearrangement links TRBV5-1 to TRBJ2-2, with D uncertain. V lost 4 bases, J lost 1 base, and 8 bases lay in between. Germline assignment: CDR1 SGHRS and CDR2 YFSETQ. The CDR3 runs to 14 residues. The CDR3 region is CASSASLNTGELFF. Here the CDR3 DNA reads TGCGCCAGCAGCGCCTCATTGAACACCGGGGAGCTGTTTTTT. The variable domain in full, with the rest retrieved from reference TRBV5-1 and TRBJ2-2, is KAGVTQTPRYLIKTRGQQVTLSCSPISGHRSVSWYQQTPGQGLQFLFEYFSETQRNKGNFPGRFSGRQFSNSRSEMNVSTLELGDSALYLCASSASLNTGELFFGEGSRLTVL.

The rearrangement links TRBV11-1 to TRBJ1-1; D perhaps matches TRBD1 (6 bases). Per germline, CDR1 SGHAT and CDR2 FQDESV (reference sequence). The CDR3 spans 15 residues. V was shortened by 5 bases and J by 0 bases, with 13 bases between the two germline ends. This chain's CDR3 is CASSPGRGLNTEAFF. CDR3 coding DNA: TGTGCCAGCAGCCCAGGGCGGGGGCTGAACACTGAAGCTTTCTTT.

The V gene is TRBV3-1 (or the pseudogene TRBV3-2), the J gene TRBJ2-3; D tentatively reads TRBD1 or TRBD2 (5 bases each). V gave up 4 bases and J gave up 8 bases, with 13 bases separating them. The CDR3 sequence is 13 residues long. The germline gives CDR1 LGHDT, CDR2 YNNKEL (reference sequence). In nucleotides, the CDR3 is TGTGCCAGCAGCCCCGAGGGGTGGGGTACGCAGTATTTT. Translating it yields CASSPEGWGTQYF.

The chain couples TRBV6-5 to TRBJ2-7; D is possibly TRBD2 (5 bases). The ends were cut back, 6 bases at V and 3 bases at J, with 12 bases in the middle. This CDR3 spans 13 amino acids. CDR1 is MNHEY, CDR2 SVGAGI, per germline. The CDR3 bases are TGTGCCAGCAGGCCGGGATTAATCTACGAGCAGTACTTC. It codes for CASRPGLIYEQYF.

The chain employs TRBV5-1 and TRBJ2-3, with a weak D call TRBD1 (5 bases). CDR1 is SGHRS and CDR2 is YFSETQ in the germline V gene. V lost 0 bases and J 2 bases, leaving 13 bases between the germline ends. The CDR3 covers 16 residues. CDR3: CASSLAVTEFTDTQYF. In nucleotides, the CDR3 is TGCGCCAGCAGCTTGGCCGTGACAGAATTCACAGATACGCAGTATTTT.